These 30 T cell receptor beta chains share one sample of origin, sequenced in a study of blood T cell repertoires in COVID-19. Assay: immunoSEQ multiplex PCR; the TCRdb copy retains only in-frame clones and omits some. This table has 93,000 or so clones, approximately 88% appearing once. The sample was peripheral blood. The receptors originated from a human donor in a cohort sampled during active COVID-19.

The chain uses TRBV7-8 and TRBJ2-7, with 10 bases matching TRBD2. V lost 1 base to trimming and J lost 3 bases; unmatched junction nucleotides: 9. Germline-derived CDR1 and CDR2 are SGHVS and FQNEAQ. This CDR3 has 17 residues. The CDR3 DNA reads TGTGCCAGCAGCTTAGAGGTGCTAGCGGGGGTCTACTACGAGCAGTACTTC. Translated, it gives CASSLEVLAGVYYEQYF. Complete variable domain (other parts from reference TRBV7-8 and TRBJ2-7): GAGVSQSPRYKVAKRGQDVALRCDPISGHVSLFWYQQALGQGPEFLTYFQNEAQLDKSGLPSDRFFAERPEGSVSTLKIQRTQQEDSAVYLCASSLEVLAGVYYEQYFGPGTRLTVT.

The chain combines TRBV29-1 with TRBJ1-2, with 7 bases matching TRBD1. The CDR3 totals 12 residues. The trim removed 5 bases at V and 7 bases at J, leaving 7 bases unmatched. Germline V gives CDR1 SQVTM, CDR2 ANQGSEA. For the CDR3, the DNA is TGCAGCGTTTTTGACAGGGCGTTTGGCTACACCTTC. Translated: CSVFDRAFGYTF.

The chain is built from TRBV19 and TRBJ1-1, with D tentatively TRBD1 (5 bases). CDR1 is LNHDA, CDR2 SQIVND, per germline (reference sequence). Trimming took off 5 bases at V and 4 bases at J, with 11 bases between the two ends. The CDR3 has 13 amino acids. For the CDR3, the DNA is TGTGCCAGTAGTCCTGGGGGGGGCACTGAAGCTTTCTTT. Its protein is CASSPGGGTEAFF.

A remark on this clone: The junction and the germline gene differ at one end; a read error may be behind it. The V call is TRBV7-3, the J call TRBJ1-1; D is ambiguous. Germline CDR1 and CDR2: SGHTA and FQGTGA. The CDR3 totals 12 residues. The CDR3 sequence is CASSLTGAYPVF. The CDR3 DNA sequence: TGTGCCAGCAGCTTAACGGGAGCTTATCCGGTCTTT.

The chain carries TRBV12-3 or TRBV12-4 and TRBJ2-5; D gene uncertain. Trimming removed 2 bases at V and 5 bases at J, with 9 bases between. This CDR3 has 13 amino acids. The CDR3 sequence is CASSLPARETQYF. In DNA form, the CDR3 reads TGTGCCAGCAGTTTACCAGCGCGGGAGACCCAGTACTTC.

The chain has TRBV11-2 and TRBJ1-5, with D possibly matching TRBD1 (6 bases). The V gene's germline CDR1 is SGHAT and CDR2 FQNNGV. Trimming removed 1 base at V and 6 bases at J, with 10 bases between. This CDR3 comprises 14 residues. As DNA, the CDR3 is TGTGCCAGCAGCTTAGGGGGGGGGCCTCAGCCCCAGCATTTT. It is translated as CASSLGGGPQPQHF.

The chain couples TRBV5-6 to TRBJ1-5; D is ambiguous. The germline V gene has CDR1 SGHDT and CDR2 YYEEEE. V was clipped by 3 bases and J by 2 bases, with 15 bases between them. The CDR3 spans 16 residues. CDR3 nucleotide sequence: TGTGCCAGCAGCTATGGCTCCGCGGGAGGCAATCAGCCCCAGCATTTT. This gives the protein CASSYGSAGGNQPQHF.

The V call is TRBV18, the J call TRBJ1-2; D is ambiguous. The ends were cut back, 6 bases at V and 2 bases at J, with 13 bases in the middle. The CDR3 consists of 14 residues. The germline CDR1 and CDR2 sequences are KGHSH and LQKENI. DNA of the CDR3: TGTGCCAGCTCCCCCCAGAAGAGGAACTATGGCTACACCTTC. Amino acids: CASSPQKRNYGYTF.

CDR3 sequence (DNA): TGTGCCAGCAGTGAGGGCGAGAGAGGGGCCAACGTCCTGACTTTC. It is translated as CASSEGERGANVLTF. The genes are TRBV2 and TRBJ2-6; D is uncertain. The CDR3 totals 15 residues. Trimming shortened V by 3 bases and J by 4 bases, and 10 bases separated the two germline ends. In germline, CDR1 is SNHLY, CDR2 FYNNEI.

The V and J genes are TRBV5-1 and TRBJ1-4; maybe TRBD1 (6 bases). CDR3 length: 12 residues. The germline CDR1 and CDR2 sequences are SGHRS and YFSETQ. V dropped 5 bases and J dropped 7 bases, with 9 bases sitting between them. CDR3: CASRPDSEKLFF. CDR3 bases: TGCGCCAGCAGACCGGACAGTGAAAAACTGTTTTTT.

The chain is built from TRBV6-1 and TRBJ1-5; a possible D gene is TRBD1 (5 bases). Trimming took off 0 bases at V and 3 bases at J, with 12 bases between the two ends. The CDR3 has 16 residues. Germline CDR1 is MNHNS and CDR2 is SASEGT. The CDR3 DNA sequence: TGTGCCAGCAGTGAAGCCCCACAGGAGAACAATCAGCCCCAGCATTTT. This sequence encodes CASSEAPQENNQPQHF.

In DNA, the CDR3 is TGTGCCAGTAGAACGACAGGGCTTGAAAAACTGTTTTTT. It codes for CASRTTGLEKLFF. The chain is built from TRBV19 and TRBJ1-4, with TRBD1 identical over 7 bases. Trimming took 6 bases from V and 7 from J; bases not matched to a gene: 5. The germline gives CDR1 LNHDA, CDR2 SQIVND (reference sequence). The CDR3 runs 13 residues.

The rearrangement links TRBV3-1 (or the pseudogene TRBV3-2) to TRBJ2-7, with a possible D match to TRBD1 (6 bases). CDR1 is LGHDT and CDR2 is YNNKEL in the germline V gene (reference sequence). This CDR3 spans 15 amino acids. Trimming stripped 4 bases from V and 7 bases from J, with 20 bases between. The CDR3 DNA sequence: TGTGCCAGCAGCCGGAGACAGGTGGGGTTCATGGAGCAGTACTTC. This codes for CASSRRQVGFMEQYF.

The chain uses TRBV9 and TRBJ2-1, with 11 bases matching TRBD2. CDR3 length: 15 amino acids. V trimming: 3 bases; J trimming: 8 bases; junction bases outside the gene matches: 7. Germline V gives CDR1 SGDLS, CDR2 YYNGEE. Written as DNA, the CDR3 is TGTGCCAGCAGCGGGTTTAGCGGGGGGGCCCATGAGCAGTTCTTC. Its translation is CASSGFSGGAHEQFF.

V and J are TRBV2 and TRBJ1-6; D remains unclear. Trimming left V 7 bases short and J 5 bases short, with 12 bases between. CDR3 length: 14 amino acids. Germline V gene lookup returns CDR1 SNHLY and CDR2 FYNNEI. The CDR3 is CASTGDTNNSPLHF. CDR3 in DNA: TGTGCCAGCACCGGAGATACTAATAATTCACCCCTCCACTTT.

The chain recombines TRBV12-3 or TRBV12-4 with TRBJ1-5, with a weak D call TRBD1 (6 bases). The CDR3 totals 13 residues. Trimming took 5 bases from V and 3 from J, leaving 8 bases between them. The CDR3 DNA is TGTGCCAGCAGTGGGGGCCTCAATCAGCCCCAGCATTTT. It is translated as CASSGGLNQPQHF.

The chain uses TRBV24-1 and TRBJ2-3; TRBD2 might be the D (6 bases). This CDR3 has 15 residues. Germline values: CDR1 KGHDR, CDR2 SFDVKD. Trimming took 3 bases from V and 5 from J, leaving 14 bases between them. CDR3 nucleotide sequence: TGTGCCACCAGTGATGCCCCGGGAGTGGGAGATACGCAGTATTTT. Residues: CATSDAPGVGDTQYF.

V gene TRBV21-1 combines with J gene TRBJ2-1; the table's D call of TRBD1 was not tested on the DNA. TRBV21-1 is a recognized pseudogene. This CDR3 has 13 amino acids. As DNA, the CDR3 is TGTGCCAGCAGCAGCACAGGGGCCGATGAGCAGTTCTTC. Protein sequence: CASSSTGADEQFF.

The chain uses TRBV2 and TRBJ1-1; the match to TRBD1 covers 12 bases. Germline CDR1 and CDR2: SNHLY and FYNNEI. J lost 4 bases, V lost 5 bases, and 11 bases had no gene match. CDR3 length: 17 amino acids. CDR3 DNA: TGTGCCAGCAGTTCCACCGGGACAGGGGGCGCGGGCACTGAAGCTTTCTTT. The encoded protein is CASSSTGTGGAGTEAFF.

The chain carries TRBV5-4 and TRBJ2-7; TRBD1 aligns across 7 bases. Per germline, CDR1 SGHNT and CDR2 YYREEE (reference sequence). V lost 2 bases to trimming and J lost 0 bases; unmatched junction nucleotides: 8. There are 16 residues in the CDR3. The CDR3 DNA reads as TGTGCCAGCAGCTTCTCAGGGGGACCAACCTCCTACGAGCAGTACTTC. It yields the protein CASSFSGGPTSYEQYF.

The rearrangement joins TRBV12-5 to TRBJ2-7; D not certain. V shed 1 base and J shed 4 bases, with 11 bases lying between them. The CDR3 loop spans 14 amino acids. Germline CDR1 reads LGHNT; CDR2 reads FRNRAP. The CDR3 spells CASGLEAGPYEQYF. In DNA, the CDR3 is TGTGCTAGTGGTTTGGAGGCAGGCCCTTACGAGCAGTACTTC.

V is TRBV5-1 and J is TRBJ1-1; TRBD1 might be the D (6 bases). V was cut by 1 base and J by 4 bases, with 11 bases left in between. The CDR3 consists of 14 residues. Germline values: CDR1 SGHRS, CDR2 YFSETQ. Here the CDR3 reads CASSLNTGSTEAFF. The CDR3 DNA reads TGCGCCAGCAGCTTGAACACAGGGAGCACTGAAGCTTTCTTT.

This clone occurred once. The rearrangement uses TRBV28 and TRBJ2-3; D is possibly TRBD2 (6 bases). Germline V gene lookup returns CDR1 MDHEN and CDR2 SYDVKM. CDR3 length: 13 amino acids. V lost 3 bases, J lost 7 bases, and 11 bases lay in between. The DNA of the CDR3 is TGTGCCAGCAGTTTGCCCGCGGGGTATACGCAGTATTTT. As protein: CASSLPAGYTQYF. The full variable domain, with the rest looked up from reference TRBV28 and TRBJ2-3, is DVKVTQSSRYLVKRTGEKVFLECVQDMDHENMFWYRQDPGLGLRLIYFSYDVKMKEKGDIPEGYSVSREKKERFSLILESASTNQTSMYLCASSLPAGYTQYFGPGTRLTVL.

This sequence joins TRBV19 and TRBJ1-1; D remains ambiguous. The CDR3 loop spans 14 amino acids. Between the trimmed V and J ends, which lost 1 base and 1 base, there was a span of 7 bases. CDR1 and CDR2 from the germline V gene are LNHDA and SQIVND (reference sequence). The CDR3 here is CASSIAQWNTEAFF. CDR3 bases: TGTGCCAGTAGTATAGCCCAATGGAACACTGAAGCTTTCTTT. The complete variable domain, with remaining parts taken from reference TRBV19 and TRBJ1-1, reads DGGITQSPKYLFRKEGQNVTLSCEQNLNHDAMYWYRQDPGQGLRLIYYSQIVNDFQKGDIAEGYSVSREKKESFPLTVTSAQKNPTAFYLCASSIAQWNTEAFFGQGTRLTVV.

The chain joins TRBV11-3 to TRBJ2-2; 7 bases line up with TRBD1. The germline V gene encodes CDR1 SGHNT and CDR2 YENEEA. V was pared by 3 bases and J by 4 bases, with 8 bases of the junction left unmatched. The CDR3 sequence is 16 residues long. The CDR3 loop reads CASSFSWDSGTGELFF. Here the CDR3 DNA reads TGTGCCAGCAGCTTTTCTTGGGACAGTGGCACCGGGGAGCTGTTTTTT.

The V call is TRBV5-1, the J call TRBJ2-3; 16 nucleotides match TRBD2. J gave up 4 bases and V 3 bases, and 11 bases lay outside the gene matches. The CDR3 has 19 amino acids. The germline V gene encodes CDR1 SGHRS and CDR2 YFSETQ. CDR3 coding DNA: TGCGCCAGCAGCTCCATGGGACTAGCGGGGGGGTCCCCCGCAGATACGCAGTATTTT. Translated, it gives CASSSMGLAGGSPADTQYF.

The chain uses TRBV3-1 (or the pseudogene TRBV3-2) and TRBJ2-7, with unresolved D. The length of the CDR3 is 11 residues. Looked up from germline, CDR1 is LGHDT and CDR2 is YNNKEL (reference sequence). Between the trimmed V and J ends, which lost 0 bases and 6 bases, there was a span of 3 bases. Here the CDR3 DNA reads TGTGCCAGCAGCCAAGATAGCGAGCAGTACTTC. Amino acid sequence: CASSQDSEQYF.

V is TRBV19 and J is TRBJ1-2; D uncertain. Between the trimmed V and J ends, which lost 3 bases and 4 bases, there was a span of 12 bases. This CDR3 region has 14 residues. Germline assignment: CDR1 LNHDA and CDR2 SQIVND (reference sequence). The CDR3 loop reads CASSMITGVYGYTF. DNA for the CDR3: TGTGCCAGTAGTATGATAACGGGTGTCTATGGCTACACCTTC.

V gene TRBV7-9 combines with J gene TRBJ2-4, with D possibly matching TRBD2 (6 bases). Germline loops: CDR1 SEHNR, CDR2 FQNEAQ (reference sequence). V was clipped by 4 bases and J by 1 base, with 14 bases between them. This CDR3 is 16 amino acids long. In DNA, the CDR3 is TGTGCCAGCAGCTCCGCTGGGGGGTTTGCCAAAAACATTCAGTACTTC. It codes for CASSSAGGFAKNIQYF.

The chain couples TRBV18 to TRBJ2-1; D may be TRBD1 (6 bases). In germline, CDR1 is KGHSH, CDR2 LQKENI. The V and J ends lost 5 bases and 13 bases respectively, with 18 bases between them. CDR3 length equals 13 residues. The CDR3 DNA sequence: TGTGCCAGCTCATTCGACAGGTCTAGCAGCCAGTTCTTC. Translating gives CASSFDRSSSQFF.